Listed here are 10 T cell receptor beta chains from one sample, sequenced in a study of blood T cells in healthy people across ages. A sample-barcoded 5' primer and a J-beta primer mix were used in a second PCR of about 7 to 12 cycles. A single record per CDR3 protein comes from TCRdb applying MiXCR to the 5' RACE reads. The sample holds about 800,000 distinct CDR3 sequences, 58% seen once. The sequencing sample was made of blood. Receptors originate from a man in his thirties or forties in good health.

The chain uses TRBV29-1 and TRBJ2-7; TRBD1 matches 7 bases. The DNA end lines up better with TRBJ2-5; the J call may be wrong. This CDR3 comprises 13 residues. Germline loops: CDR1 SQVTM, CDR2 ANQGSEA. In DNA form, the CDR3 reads TGCAGCGTCGCTACAGGGGTACTAGAGACCCAGTACTTC. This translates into CSVATGVLETQYF.

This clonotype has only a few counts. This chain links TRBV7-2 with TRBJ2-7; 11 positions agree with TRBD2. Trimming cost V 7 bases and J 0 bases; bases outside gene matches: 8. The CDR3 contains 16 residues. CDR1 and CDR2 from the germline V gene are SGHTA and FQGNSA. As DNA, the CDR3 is TGTGCCAGCACCCCACCTAGCGGGAGGAGCTCCTACGAGCAGTACTTC. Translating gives CASTPPSGRSSYEQYF. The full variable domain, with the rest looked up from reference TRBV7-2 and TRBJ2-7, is GAGVSQSPSNKVTEKGKDVELRCDPISGHTALYWYRQSLGQGLEFLIYFQGNSAPDKSGLPSDRFSAERTGGSVSTLTIQRTQQEDSAVYLCASTPPSGRSSYEQYFGPGTRLTVT.

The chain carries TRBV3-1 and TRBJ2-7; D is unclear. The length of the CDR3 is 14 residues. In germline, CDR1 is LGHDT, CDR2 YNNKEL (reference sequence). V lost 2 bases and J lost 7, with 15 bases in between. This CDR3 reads CASSQWTEYNEQYF. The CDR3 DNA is TGTGCCAGCAGCCAATGGACGGAGTACAATGAGCAGTACTTC.

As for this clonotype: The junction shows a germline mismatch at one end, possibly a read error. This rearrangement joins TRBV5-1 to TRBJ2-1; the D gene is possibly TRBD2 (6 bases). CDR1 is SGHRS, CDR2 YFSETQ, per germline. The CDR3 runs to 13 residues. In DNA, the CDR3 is TGCGCCTGCAGCTTCGGACTAAACAATGAGCAGTTCTTC. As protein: CACSFGLNNEQFF. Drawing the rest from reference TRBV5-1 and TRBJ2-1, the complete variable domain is KAGVTQTPRYLIKTRGQQVTLSCSPISGHRSVSWYQQTPGQGLQFLFEYFSETQRNKGNFPGRFSGRQFSNSRSEMNVSTLELGDSALYLCACSFGLNNEQFFGPGTRLTVL.

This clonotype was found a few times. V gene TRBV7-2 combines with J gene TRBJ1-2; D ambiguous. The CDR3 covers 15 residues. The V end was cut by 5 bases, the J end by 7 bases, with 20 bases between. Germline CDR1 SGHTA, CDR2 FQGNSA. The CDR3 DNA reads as TGTGCCAGCAGCCCTAGGTACTCGACTAGTGGTGGCTACACCTTC. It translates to CASSPRYSTSGGYTF.

The CDR3 DNA follows: TGTGCCAGCAGTACCGCAGGGGAAGATGAGCAGTACTTC. Encoded protein: CASSTAGEDEQYF. The J gene is TRBJ2-7, the V gene TRBV12-3 or TRBV12-4; perhaps TRBD1 as D (6 bases). Trimming left V 5 bases short and J 7 bases short, with 15 bases between. The CDR3 loop spans 13 amino acids.

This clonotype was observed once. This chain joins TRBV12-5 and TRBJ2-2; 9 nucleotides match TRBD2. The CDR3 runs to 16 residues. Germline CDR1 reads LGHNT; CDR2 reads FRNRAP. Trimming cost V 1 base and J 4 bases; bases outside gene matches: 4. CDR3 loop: CASGLASGEGTGELFF. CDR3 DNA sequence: TGTGCTAGTGGTTTGGCTAGCGGGGAGGGCACCGGGGAGCTGTTTTTT. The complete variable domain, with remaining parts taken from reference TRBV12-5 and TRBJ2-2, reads DARVTQTPRHKVTEMGQEVTMRCQPILGHNTVFWYRQTMMQGLELLAYFRNRAPLDDSGMPKDRFSAEMPDATLATLKIQPSEPRDSAVYFCASGLASGEGTGELFFGEGSRLTVL.

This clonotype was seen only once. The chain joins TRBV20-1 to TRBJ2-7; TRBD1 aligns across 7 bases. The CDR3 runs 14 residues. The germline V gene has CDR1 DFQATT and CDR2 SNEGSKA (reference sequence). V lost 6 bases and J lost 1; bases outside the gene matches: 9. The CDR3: CSASEQGLSYEQYF. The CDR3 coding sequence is TGCAGTGCATCAGAACAGGGGCTTTCCTACGAGCAGTACTTC.

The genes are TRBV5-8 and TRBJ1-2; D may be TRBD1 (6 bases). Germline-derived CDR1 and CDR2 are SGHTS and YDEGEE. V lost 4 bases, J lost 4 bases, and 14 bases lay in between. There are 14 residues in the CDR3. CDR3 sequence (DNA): TGTGCCAGCAGCGGGGGCTCCCGCGCCTATGGCTACACCTTC. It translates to CASSGGSRAYGYTF.

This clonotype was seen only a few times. CDR3 coding DNA: TGTGCCAGCAGCCAAACCCAGGGGGCAGGTGGCTACACCTTC. Translation gives CASSQTQGAGGYTF. This chain connects TRBV4-2 to TRBJ1-2; TRBD1 agrees at 8 bases. The CDR3 totals 14 residues. V was clipped by 2 bases and J by 7 bases; unmatched bases: 6. The V gene's germline CDR1 is LGHNA and CDR2 YNFKEQ.